Following are 5 T cell receptor beta chains from one sample sequenced in a study of CD8 T cells in Susac syndrome. The RNA input was about 0.5 to 1 ug, and it was reverse transcribed with random hexamers. In TCRdb, the immunoSEQ multiplex PCR reads were re-called with MiXCR into one record per CDR3 protein. The sample holds more than 120,000 distinct CDR3 sequences, roughly 95% seen once. The sequenced material came from CD4+ T cells from PBMCs. These receptors originate from a human donor in good health.

Here the CDR3 reads CASSDWAGRTGANVLTF. The CDR3 coding sequence is TGTGCCAGCAGTGATTGGGCAGGGAGGACGGGGGCCAACGTCCTGACTTTC. The rearrangement joins TRBV2 to TRBJ2-6, with D perhaps TRBD2 (6 bases). The CDR3 is made up of 17 amino acids. The germline CDR1 and CDR2 sequences are SNHLY and FYNNEI. V lost 3 bases, J lost 4 bases, and 16 bases lay in between.

This chain joins TRBV3-1 and TRBJ2-1; D not resolved. Deletions cut 2 bases from V and 9 bases from J, with 11 bases between. Germline CDR1 LGHDT, CDR2 YNNKEL (reference sequence). This CDR3 region has 13 residues. DNA for the CDR3: TGTGCCAGCAGCCAAACAGATTGGGGTGAGCAGTTCTTC. Translating gives CASSQTDWGEQFF.

The V and J genes are TRBV9 and TRBJ2-5; 7 nucleotides match TRBD2. The CDR3 consists of 12 residues. Per the germline V gene, CDR1 is SGDLS and CDR2 is YYNGEE. After removal of 4 bases from V and 7 bases from J, the junction contained 4 bases not matched to a gene. CDR3 loop: CASSPPGGTQYF. CDR3 coding DNA: TGTGCCAGCAGCCCTCCGGGGGGGACCCAGTACTTC.

This clonotype was seen more than once but under ten times. The chain has TRBV5-1 and TRBJ1-4; no definite D call. Trimming removed 2 bases at V and 0 bases at J, with 5 bases between. Germline values: CDR1 SGHRS, CDR2 YFSETQ. The CDR3 runs 14 residues. In DNA form, the CDR3 reads TGCGCCAGCAGCTTCTCTGCAACTAATGAAAAACTGTTTTTT. It codes for CASSFSATNEKLFF.

The rearrangement links TRBV6-2 or TRBV6-3 to TRBJ1-3; unclear D gene. V dropped 1 base and J dropped 0 bases, with 10 bases sitting between them. There are 16 residues in the CDR3. The germline V gene has CDR1 MNHEY and CDR2 SVGEGT. The CDR3 reads CASSYFRLNSGNTIYF. CDR3 bases: TGTGCCAGCAGTTACTTCCGACTGAACTCTGGAAACACCATATATTTT.